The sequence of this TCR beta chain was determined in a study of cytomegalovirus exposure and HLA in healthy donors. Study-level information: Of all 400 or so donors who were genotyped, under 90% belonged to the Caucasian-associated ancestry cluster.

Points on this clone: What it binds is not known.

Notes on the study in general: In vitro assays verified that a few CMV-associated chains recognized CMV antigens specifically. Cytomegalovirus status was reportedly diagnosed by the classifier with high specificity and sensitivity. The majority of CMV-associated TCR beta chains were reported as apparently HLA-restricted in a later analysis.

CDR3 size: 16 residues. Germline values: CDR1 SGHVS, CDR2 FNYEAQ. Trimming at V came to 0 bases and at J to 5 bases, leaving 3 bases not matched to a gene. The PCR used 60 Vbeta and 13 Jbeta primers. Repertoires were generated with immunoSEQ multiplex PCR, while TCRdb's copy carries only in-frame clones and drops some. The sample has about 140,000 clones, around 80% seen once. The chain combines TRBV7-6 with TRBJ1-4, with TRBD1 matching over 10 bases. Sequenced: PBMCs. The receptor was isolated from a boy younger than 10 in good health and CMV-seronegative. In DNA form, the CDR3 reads TGTGCCAGCAGCTTAGCGAGGACAGGGGGGAATGAAAAACTGTTTTTT. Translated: CASSLARTGGNEKLFF.